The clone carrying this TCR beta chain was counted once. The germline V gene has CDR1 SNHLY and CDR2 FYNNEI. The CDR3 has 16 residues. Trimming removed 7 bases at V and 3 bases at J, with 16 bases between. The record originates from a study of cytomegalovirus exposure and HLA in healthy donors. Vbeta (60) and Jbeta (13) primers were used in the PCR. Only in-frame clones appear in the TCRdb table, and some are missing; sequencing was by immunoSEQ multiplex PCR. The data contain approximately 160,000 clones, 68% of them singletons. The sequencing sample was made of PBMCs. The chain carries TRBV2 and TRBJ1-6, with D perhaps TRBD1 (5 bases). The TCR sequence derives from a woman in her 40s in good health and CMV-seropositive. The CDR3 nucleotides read TGTGCCAGCACCCTAGCGACAGCCTTCTATAATTCACCCCTCCACTTT. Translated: CASTLATAFYNSPLHF.